This TCR beta chain is from a study of T cell responses to AZD1222 COVID-19 vaccine. J was trimmed by 1 base and V by 2 bases; bases with no gene match: 3. Germline V gives CDR1 KGHDR, CDR2 SFDVKD. The CDR3 length is 16 residues. General study points: Seropositive at baseline were only 5 or 6 AZD1222 recipients.

Comment on this clone: Its antigen is undetermined.

Only in-frame clones appear in the TCRdb table, and some are missing; sequencing was by immunoSEQ multiplex PCR. Found here are under 40,000 clones, about 89% of them singletons; the top ten hold 7%. This TCR was recovered from an adult in good health. The sample was peripheral blood, taken on day 0 of AZD1222 vaccination. This chain joins TRBV24-1 and TRBJ2-1; TRBD2 aligns across 8 bases. As DNA, the CDR3 is TGTGCCACCAGTGATTCGGGGGGGTCTTCCTACAATGAGCAGTTCTTC. This codes for CATSDSGGSSYNEQFF.